This T cell receptor beta chain emerged from a study of cytomegalovirus exposure and HLA in healthy donors. The CDR3 is 16 residues long. V gave up 0 bases and J gave up 4 bases, with 18 bases separating them. CDR1 is GTSNPN and CDR2 is SVGIG in the germline V gene (reference sequence). The PCR used 60 Vbeta and 13 Jbeta primers. Generated by immunoSEQ multiplex PCR, the TCRdb table keeps only in-frame clones and is missing some. The sample shows 90,000 to 140,000 clones, approximately 86% of them seen only once. The clonotype comes from a man between 18 and 29 years old in good health and CMV-seronegative. The rearrangement joins TRBV30 to TRBJ1-1, with D possibly matching TRBD1 (6 bases). Material: PBMCs. This CDR3 reads CAWSVRGADDITEAFF. For the CDR3, the DNA is TGTGCCTGGAGTGTACGGGGGGCGGACGACATCACTGAAGCTTTCTTT.